The rows below give T cell receptor beta chains drawn from one sample of a study of blood T cell repertoires in COVID-19. Clones were read by immunoSEQ multiplex PCR, and TCRdb kept only the in-frame ones, dropping some. There are about 130,000 clones in the sample; roughly 90% occur only once, and about 2.5% lies in the top ten. The specimen was PBMCs or T cells enriched from blood (not recorded which). The receptors were gathered from a woman aged 45 to 65 who had recovered from COVID-19. The CDR3 runs from the conserved cysteine through the conserved F or W. The order of the fields is D gene, clone size, V gene, J gene, CDR3 DNA, CDR3 protein. A D gene is named only where the DNA matches it firmly. The size field is filled for only some rows; it gives once, few, many or a size class.

TRBD2	-	TRBV19	TRBJ2-3	TGTGCCAGTAGTATATTAGCGGGGATACACACAGATACGCAGTATTTT	CASSILAGIHTDTQYF
-	-	TRBV11-3	TRBJ2-1	TGTGCCAGCAGCCCTCTGAGCGCGGGGGCGGACAATGAGCAGTTCTTC	CASSPLSAGADNEQFF
-	once	TRBV7-9	TRBJ2-5	TGTGCCAGCAGTTACAGGGGGGGAGAGACCCAGTACTTC	CASSYRGGETQYF
-	-	TRBV5-1	TRBJ1-6	TGCGCCAGCAGCTTGTCCTACGGGGGAAATTCACCCCTCCACTTT	CASSLSYGGNSPLHF
TRBD1	-	TRBV5-1	TRBJ1-2	TGCGCCAGCAGCTTGGTTGGGCAGGGGGCGAGCGGCTACACCTTC	CASSLVGQGASGYTF
-	-	TRBV24-1	TRBJ2-5	TGTGCCACCAGTGATCCTCCAGCGGAGACCCAGTACTTC	CATSDPPAETQYF
TRBD2	-	TRBV19	TRBJ2-3	TGTGCCAGTAGTATTGGCGGGGGGGGAGATACGCAGTATTTT	CASSIGGGGDTQYF
-	-	TRBV5-1	TRBJ1-1	TGCGCCAGCAGCTTGGCCGGAGTGCGAACCTACATGAACACTGAAGCTTTCTTT	CASSLAGVRTYMNTEAFF
TRBD1	-	TRBV7-2	TRBJ1-1	TGTGCCAGCAGCACCCGACAGGGTGGTGGCACTGAAGCTTTCTTT	CASSTRQGGGTEAFF
-	few	TRBV5-4	TRBJ1-2	TGTGCCAGCAGCTTGGGACAGAGGCATGGGGGCTACACCTTC	CASSLGQRHGGYTF
-	-	TRBV7-2	TRBJ2-2	TGTGCCAACAGCTTAGCCAGGCCGGGGGAGCTGTTTTTT	CANSLARPGELFF
-	-	TRBV30	TRBJ1-2	TGTGCCTGGAGTTGGGCCAGGGAGGTTGGCTACACCTTC	CAWSWAREVGYTF
TRBD1	-	TRBV3-1/TRBV3-2	TRBJ2-7	TGTGCCAGCAGCCGACCGGGACAGGGGGTTTACGAGCAGTACTTC	CASSRPGQGVYEQYF
TRBD2	-	TRBV5-4	TRBJ2-3	TGTGCCAGCAGCAGAGGACTAGCGGGGAAGGGAGTCGGCACAGATACGCAGTATTTT	CASSRGLAGKGVGTDTQYF
-	-	TRBV18	TRBJ1-2	TGTGCCAGCTCACCCCGGGACACCAACTATGGCTACACCTTC	CASSPRDTNYGYTF
TRBD1	-	TRBV19	TRBJ2-7	TGTGCCAGTAGTATAGATCCCCGGACAGGGGGAGGTTACGAGCAGTACTTC	CASSIDPRTGGGYEQYF
-	-	TRBV6-2/TRBV6-3	TRBJ2-7	TGTGCCAGCAGTTACCCGCAGGAAGTGGGGGGGCTCCTCGAGCAGTACTTC	CASSYPQEVGGLLEQYF
-	-	TRBV9	TRBJ1-2	TGTGCCAGCAGCGTAGTGCCCCAGGGCCCGGACTATGGCTACACCTTC	CASSVVPQGPDYGYTF
TRBD1	once	TRBV19	TRBJ2-4	TGTGCCAGTTTGGGACAGGGTTGGAACATTCAGTACTTC	CASLGQGWNIQYF